Below, 10 T cell receptor beta chains from the same sample are listed, as sequenced in a study of T-cell reconstitution after alpha-beta-depleted transplantation in children. A library of TCRbeta sequences, prepared with unique molecular identifiers, was generated. TCRdb analysed the PCR reads with MiXCR anew, one entry per CDR3 protein. The data show about 250,000 distinct CDR3 sequences, with 20% to 30% seen just once and about 5% held by the top ten. This specimen consisted of PBMCs, mostly from graft donor cells, obtained 360 days after TCRalphabeta/CD19-depleted stem cell transplant. These receptors were obtained from a female patient aged 2-9 years who had a stem cell transplant for congenital amegakaryocytic thrombocytopenia, so the T cells may come from the graft donor.

The J gene is TRBJ1-5, the V gene TRBV3-1; D is unresolved. V shed 9 bases and J shed 1 base, with 13 bases lying between them. CDR1 LGHDT and CDR2 YNNKEL come from the germline V gene (reference sequence). The CDR3 contains 14 residues. The CDR3 protein is CARVLALSNQPQHF. The CDR3 region has the DNA TGTGCCAGAGTTCTGGCATTGAGCAATCAGCCCCAGCATTTT.

This clonotype has a handful of counts. The genes are TRBV6-1 and TRBJ2-2; 8 nucleotides agree with TRBD1. CDR1 and CDR2 (germline): MNHNS, SASEGT. The CDR3 extends over 15 amino acids. V dropped 6 bases and J dropped 7; count of bases not matched to a gene: 10. Here the CDR3 reads CASSNTGQADGELFF. In DNA, the CDR3 is TGTGCCAGCAGCAACACGGGACAGGCGGACGGGGAGCTGTTTTTT.

This clonotype was observed at least ten times. V usage is TRBV5-1 and J usage is TRBJ2-7; 11 nucleotides line up with TRBD2. V shed 5 bases, J shed 6 bases, and the junction held 7 bases outside the gene matches. The CDR3 totals 14 residues. Germline V gene lookup returns CDR1 SGHRS and CDR2 YFSETQ. This CDR3 reads CASSLAGGISEQYF. For the CDR3, the DNA is TGCGCCAGCAGTTTAGCGGGAGGGATTTCCGAGCAGTACTTC.

The chain couples TRBV2 to TRBJ1-2; no clear D gene. V lost 3 bases to trimming and J lost 3 bases, with 8 bases between them. Per the germline V gene, CDR1 is SNHLY and CDR2 is FYNNEI. The CDR3 spans 13 residues. The chain's CDR3 is CASSDRRDYGYTF. CDR3 bases: TGTGCCAGCAGTGATAGGAGGGACTATGGCTACACCTTC.

This clonotype was counted a few times. This chain uses TRBV10-2 with TRBJ2-1, with D perhaps TRBD2 (5 bases). Trimming took 3 bases from V and 8 from J, leaving 14 bases between them. The CDR3 is 14 residues long. Germline CDR1 is WSHSY and CDR2 is SAAADI. The CDR3 DNA reads TGCGCCAGCAGTGACCCTCGGACTTCACATGAGCAGTTCTTC. This encodes CASSDPRTSHEQFF.

This clonotype was observed a few times. The chain joins TRBV20-1 to TRBJ1-1; a possible D gene is TRBD1 (5 bases). CDR3 length equals 14 residues. Trimming removed 0 bases from V and 1 base from J, with 9 bases in between. From germline, CDR1 is DFQATT and CDR2 SNEGSKA (reference sequence). This chain's CDR3 is CSAREPGKNTEAFF. The CDR3 DNA reads as TGCAGTGCTAGAGAGCCAGGGAAGAACACTGAAGCTTTCTTT.

This clonotype has more than one count but fewer than ten. The genes are TRBV5-1 and TRBJ2-1; no clear D. Looked up from germline, CDR1 is SGHRS and CDR2 is YFSETQ. The CDR3 sequence is 14 residues long. Trimming pared 0 bases from V and 6 bases from J, leaving 10 bases between. CDR3 sequence: CASSLASRSNEQFF. For the CDR3, the DNA is TGCGCCAGCAGCTTGGCCAGTAGAAGCAATGAGCAGTTCTTC.

This clonotype was seen many times. The chain is built from TRBV4-1 and TRBJ2-1; no definite D call. The CDR3 spans 16 residues. Germline CDR1 and CDR2: MGHRA and YSYEKL. The V and J ends lost 0 bases and 9 bases respectively, with 18 bases between them. The CDR3 region has the DNA TGCGCCAGCAGCCAAGATCAAGGTTCGGTTCGGGCTGAGCAGTTCTTC. Amino acid sequence: CASSQDQGSVRAEQFF.

This clonotype was observed a few times. CDR3 DNA sequence: TGTGCCAGCAGTTATGGGACTAGCGGGAGTCCCCCTCTTATTTACTCCTACAATGAGCAGTTCTTC. Its translation: CASSYGTSGSPPLIYSYNEQFF. The chain employs TRBV6-2 or TRBV6-3 and TRBJ2-1, with TRBD2 matching 14 bases. Trimming at V came to 3 bases and at J to 0 bases, leaving 16 bases not matched to a gene. CDR3 length equals 22 residues. Germline CDR1 MNHEY, CDR2 SVGEGT.

The rearrangement joins TRBV7-2 to TRBJ2-1; 12 positions agree with TRBD1. Trimming at V came to 3 bases and at J to 0 bases, leaving 21 bases not matched to a gene. The CDR3 length is 23 residues. Germline CDR1 and CDR2: SGHTA and FQGNSA. CDR3 sequence reads: CASSFPGTGGPIVGYNSYNEQFF. The CDR3 DNA reads TGTGCCAGCAGCTTCCCCGGGACAGGGGGCCCCATAGTGGGATATAACTCCTACAATGAGCAGTTCTTC.